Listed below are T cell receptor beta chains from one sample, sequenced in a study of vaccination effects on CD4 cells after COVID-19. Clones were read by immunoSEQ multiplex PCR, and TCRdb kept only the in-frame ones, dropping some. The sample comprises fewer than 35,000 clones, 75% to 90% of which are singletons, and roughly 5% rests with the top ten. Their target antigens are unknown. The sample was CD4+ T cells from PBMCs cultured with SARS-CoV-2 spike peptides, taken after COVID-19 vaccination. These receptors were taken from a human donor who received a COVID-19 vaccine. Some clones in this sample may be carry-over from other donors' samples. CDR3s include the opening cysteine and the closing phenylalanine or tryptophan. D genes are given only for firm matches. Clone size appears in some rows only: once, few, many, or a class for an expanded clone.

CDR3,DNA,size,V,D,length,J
CASSPRTGLADTQYF,TGTGCCAGCAGCCCAAGGACAGGGCTCGCAGATACGCAGTATTTT,once,TRBV3-1/TRBV3-2,TRBD1,15,TRBJ2-3
CASTNPIQETQYF,TGTGCCAGCACGAACCCAATACAAGAGACCCAGTACTTC,.,TRBV3-1/TRBV3-2,.,13,TRBJ2-5
CASGFFLSTGGDTQYF,TGTGCTAGTGGTTTCTTCTTGAGTACGGGGGGGGATACGCAGTATTTT,.,TRBV12-5,TRBD2,16,TRBJ2-3
CASSYVRDAGELFF,TGTGCCAGCAGTTACGTCAGGGACGCCGGGGAGCTGTTTTTT,.,TRBV6-5,.,14,TRBJ2-2
CASSLQLVSGNTIYF,TGTGCCAGCAGCCTACAACTGGTCTCTGGAAACACCATATATTTT,few,TRBV5-5,.,15,TRBJ1-3
CASSAQGNGYTF,TGTGCCAGCAGCGCGCAGGGGAATGGCTACACCTTC,.,TRBV9,.,12,TRBJ1-2
CASSLGRSNTEAFF,TGTGCCAGTAGTTTAGGACGGTCCAACACTGAAGCTTTCTTT,.,TRBV19,.,14,TRBJ1-1
CATSDSQGRANYGYTF,TGTGCCACCAGTGATTCACAGGGGCGAGCTAACTATGGCTACACCTTC,once,TRBV24-1,TRBD1,16,TRBJ1-2
CASSLNVGLDTDTQYF,TGTGCCAGCAGCTTAAATGTGGGTTTGGACACAGATACGCAGTATTTT,.,TRBV7-3,.,16,TRBJ2-3
CASSGWEGSSYNEQFF,TGTGCCAGCAGTGGGTGGGAGGGTTCCTCCTACAATGAGCAGTTCTTC,few,TRBV2,TRBD2,16,TRBJ2-1
CASSTAGTAQNIQYF,TGTGCCAGCTCAACAGCCGGGACGGCCCAAAACATTCAGTACTTC,.,TRBV18,.,15,TRBJ2-4
CAILRGNEQFF,TGTGCCATCCTACGGGGGAATGAGCAGTTCTTC,.,TRBV10-3,.,11,TRBJ2-1
CASSLPGTGGNSPLHF,TGCGCCAGCAGCTTGCCCGGGACAGGGGGTAATTCACCCCTCCACTTT,.,TRBV5-1,TRBD1,16,TRBJ1-6
CASSGTAINEQFF,TGTGCCAGCAGTGGGACAGCTATCAATGAGCAGTTCTTC,.,TRBV2,.,13,TRBJ2-1
CASSQGGALAAEKLFF,TGCGCCAGCAGCCAAGGAGGGGCTTTGGCAGCCGAAAAACTGTTTTTT,.,TRBV4-1,.,16,TRBJ1-4
CASSPLGSISQETQYF,TGTGCCAGCAGCCCGTTAGGCAGTATTTCCCAAGAGACCCAGTACTTC,.,TRBV5-8,.,16,TRBJ2-5
CAWTKYPGQGSDYGYTF,TGTGCCTGGACCAAATACCCGGGACAGGGATCGGACTATGGCTACACCTTC,.,TRBV30,TRBD1,17,TRBJ1-2
CASHNPGTDTQYF,TGTGCCAGCCACAACCCCGGGACAGATACGCAGTATTTT,.,TRBV7-3,.,13,TRBJ2-3
CASSPLTGLSQETQYF,TGTGCCAGCAGCCCCCTTACGGGCTTGAGCCAAGAGACCCAGTACTTC,once,TRBV7-3,.,16,TRBJ2-5
CASSSLGWGLGGNTIYF,TGTGCCAGCAGCTCCCTAGGGTGGGGGCTGGGCGGAAACACCATATATTTT,.,TRBV7-9,.,17,TRBJ1-3
CASSYSQEPTFYGYTF,TGTGCCAGCAGTTACTCCCAGGAGCCGACCTTCTATGGCTACACCTTC,.,TRBV6-5,.,16,TRBJ1-2
CASSLQGTSYNSPLHF,TGTGCCAGCAGCTTACAGGGGACTTCCTATAATTCACCCCTCCACTTT,.,TRBV7-2,.,16,TRBJ1-6
CASSQWARGGTEAFF,TGTGCCAGTAGTCAGTGGGCTCGGGGAGGCACTGAAGCTTTCTTT,few,TRBV19,.,15,TRBJ1-1
CASSRVGGAGELFF,TGCGCCAGCAGCCGGGTCGGCGGCGCCGGGGAGCTGTTTTTT,few,TRBV4-3,.,14,TRBJ2-2
CASSRVFGTGELFF,TGTGCCAGCAGCCGGGTTTTCGGAACCGGGGAGCTGTTTTTT,few,TRBV6-2/TRBV6-3,.,14,TRBJ2-2
CASSLRPPTADTQYF,TGCGCCAGCAGCTTGAGGCCACCCACCGCAGATACGCAGTATTTT,.,TRBV5-1,.,15,TRBJ2-3
CSAGYGYTF,TGCAGTGCTGGGTATGGCTACACCTTC,.,TRBV20-1,.,9,TRBJ1-2
CASSYRVLNSPLHF,TGTGCCAGCAGTTACAGGGTTCTCAATTCACCCCTCCACTTT,.,TRBV6-5,.,14,TRBJ1-6
CASGVRNTGELFF,TGTGCCAGCGGGGTTCGGAACACCGGGGAGCTGTTTTTT,.,TRBV6-5,.,13,TRBJ2-2
CASSSQGTQYF,TGTGCCAGCAGCTCCCAGGGGACCCAGTACTTC,.,TRBV7-2,.,11,TRBJ2-5
CAWSVPVLNEKLFF,TGTGCCTGGAGTGTCCCGGTCCTGAATGAAAAACTGTTTTTT,.,TRBV30,.,14,TRBJ1-4
CASSLAGNTEAFF,TGTGCCAGCAGCTTAGCGGGGAACACTGAAGCTTTCTTT,.,TRBV7-2,.,13,TRBJ1-1
CAISGQPGSGYTF,TGTGCCATCAGTGGCCAACCCGGGAGCGGCTACACCTTC,.,TRBV10-3,.,13,TRBJ1-2
CASSQGTTGDNEKLFF,TGTGCCAGCAGCCAAGGTACGACAGGGGATAATGAAAAACTGTTTTTT,.,TRBV4-2,TRBD1,16,TRBJ1-4
CASSQNRGGSTEAFF,TGCGCCAGCAGCCAAAATAGAGGGGGGAGCACTGAAGCTTTCTTT,few,TRBV4-1,.,15,TRBJ1-1
CASSQAAGGPFGELFF,TGTGCCAGCAGCCAAGCAGCGGGGGGGCCGTTCGGGGAGCTGTTTTTT,.,TRBV3-1/TRBV3-2,TRBD2,16,TRBJ2-2
CSASKPRLPTYNEQFF,TGCAGTGCTAGTAAGCCCCGGCTACCCACCTACAATGAGCAGTTCTTC,.,TRBV20-1,.,16,TRBJ2-1
CASSLWASGNTIYF,TGTGCCAGCAGCCTCTGGGCCTCTGGAAACACCATATATTTT,.,TRBV3-1/TRBV3-2,.,14,TRBJ1-3
CASKARSNTGELFF,TGTGCCAGCAAGGCGCGGTCGAACACCGGGGAGCTGTTTTTT,.,TRBV6-5,.,14,TRBJ2-2
CASSLALDRVSGYTF,TGCGCCAGCAGCTTGGCCCTGGACAGGGTGTCCGGCTACACCTTC,.,TRBV5-1,TRBD1,15,TRBJ1-2
CASSLVGTGGWKLFF,TGTGCCAGCAGCTTAGTGGGGACAGGGGGGTGGAAACTGTTTTTT,.,TRBV7-2,TRBD1,15,TRBJ1-4
CASSASLSAGGSYNSPLHF,TGTGCCAGCAGCGCGTCCCTGTCGGCAGGGGGCTCCTATAATTCACCCCTCCACTTT,few,TRBV2,TRBD1,19,TRBJ1-6
CASSLVRGQGSEAFF,TGCGCCAGCAGCCTTGTTCGGGGACAGGGGTCTGAAGCTTTCTTT,.,TRBV5-1,TRBD1,15,TRBJ1-1
CATSDLDSTGANVLTF,TGTGCCACCAGTGATTTGGACAGTACTGGGGCCAACGTCCTGACTTTC,.,TRBV24-1,.,16,TRBJ2-6
CASSYSFQGGYGYTF,TGTGCCAGCAGTTACTCTTTCCAGGGGGGCTATGGCTACACCTTC,.,TRBV6-5,TRBD1,15,TRBJ1-2
CASNVQGSNQPQHF,TGTGCCAGCAACGTACAGGGGAGCAATCAGCCCCAGCATTTT,once,TRBV6-5,TRBD1,14,TRBJ1-5
CASKERSNTQYF,TGTGCCAGCAAGGAGCGTTCGAATACGCAGTATTTT,.,TRBV2,.,12,TRBJ2-3
CAWLSQGAGANVLTF,TGTGCCTGGCTCTCACAGGGGGCTGGGGCCAACGTCCTGACTTTC,.,TRBV30,TRBD1,15,TRBJ2-6
CASSSIGLTSSYNSPLHF,TGTGCCAGCAGTTCAATTGGTCTTACGAGCTCCTATAATTCACCCCTCCACTTT,.,TRBV6-2/TRBV6-3,.,18,TRBJ1-6
CASSLTGTDYNEQFF,TGCGCCAGCAGTTTAACCGGGACAGACTACAATGAGCAGTTCTTC,.,TRBV5-1,TRBD1,15,TRBJ2-1
CASRPGLFYTDTQYF,TGTGCCAGCAGACCAGGATTGTTTTACACAGATACGCAGTATTTT,.,TRBV27,.,15,TRBJ2-3
CASTIMGGYNYGYTF,TGTGCCAGCACCATAATGGGGGGTTACAACTATGGCTACACCTTC,.,TRBV2,.,15,TRBJ1-2
CASSLTGANVLTF,TGTGCCAGCAGCCTAACAGGGGCCAACGTCCTGACTTTC,.,TRBV7-9,.,13,TRBJ2-6
CASSSPGQENSPLHF,TGTGCCAGTAGTTCTCCGGGACAGGAGAATTCACCCCTCCACTTT,few,TRBV19,TRBD1,15,TRBJ1-6
CASSPEGDTGELFF,TGCGCCAGCAGCCCCGAGGGGGACACCGGGGAGCTGTTTTTT,.,TRBV5-1,.,14,TRBJ2-2